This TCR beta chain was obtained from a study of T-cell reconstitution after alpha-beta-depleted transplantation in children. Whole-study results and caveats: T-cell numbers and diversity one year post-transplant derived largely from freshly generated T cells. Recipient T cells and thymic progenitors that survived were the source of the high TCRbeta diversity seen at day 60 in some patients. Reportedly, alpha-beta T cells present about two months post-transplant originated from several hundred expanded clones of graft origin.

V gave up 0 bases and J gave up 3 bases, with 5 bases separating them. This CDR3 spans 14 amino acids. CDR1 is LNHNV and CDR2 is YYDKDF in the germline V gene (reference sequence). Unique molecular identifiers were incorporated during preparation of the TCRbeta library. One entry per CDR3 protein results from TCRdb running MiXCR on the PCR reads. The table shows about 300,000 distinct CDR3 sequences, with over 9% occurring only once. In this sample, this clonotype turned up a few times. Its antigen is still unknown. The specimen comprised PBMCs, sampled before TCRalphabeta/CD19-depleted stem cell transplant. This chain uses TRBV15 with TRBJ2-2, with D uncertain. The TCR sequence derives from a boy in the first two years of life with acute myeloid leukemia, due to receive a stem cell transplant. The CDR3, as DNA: TGTGCCACCAGCAGAGATCTCGACACCGGGGAGCTGTTTTTT. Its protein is CATSRDLDTGELFF.